These 21 T cell receptor beta chains were sequenced from one sample in a study of siplizumab effects on memory and regulatory T cells. Generated by immunoSEQ multiplex PCR, the TCRdb table keeps only in-frame clones and is missing some. Of about 100,000 clones listed, about 91% are singletons. Sequencing used Tregs sorted from blood. The receptors come from a human donor in good health.

The chain uses TRBV6-6 and TRBJ2-1, with D unclear. The CDR3 is 12 amino acids. CDR1 is MNHNY, CDR2 SVGAGI, per germline (reference sequence). Trimming pared 5 bases from V and 8 bases from J, leaving 10 bases between. Here the CDR3 reads CASSRVLDEQFF. For the CDR3, the DNA is TGTGCCAGCAGTAGAGTCTTAGATGAGCAGTTCTTC.

The rearrangement joins TRBV10-3 to TRBJ2-2, with unresolved D. CDR3 size: 15 residues. The ends were cut back, 4 bases at V and 5 bases at J, with 14 bases in the middle. CDR1 ENHRY and CDR2 SYGVKD come from the germline V gene. The DNA of the CDR3 is TGTGCCATCAGTGCATTGTTTGGTGTTACCGGGGAGCTGTTTTTT. As protein: CAISALFGVTGELFF.

This sequence joins TRBV6-5 and TRBJ2-2, with D possibly matching TRBD1 (6 bases). Germline V lookup: CDR1 MNHEY, CDR2 SVGAGI. The CDR3 sequence is 15 residues long. Trimming took off 3 bases at V and 6 bases at J, with 14 bases between the two ends. CDR3 loop: CASSYATGNPGELFF. The DNA of the CDR3 is TGTGCCAGCAGTTATGCCACAGGGAATCCCGGGGAGCTGTTTTTT.

The sample holds one count of this clone. This chain joins TRBV7-2 and TRBJ2-7; TRBD2 matches at 7 bases. V was clipped by 3 bases and J by 2 bases; unmatched bases: 1. The CDR3 covers 13 residues. The germline V gene encodes CDR1 SGHTA and CDR2 FQGNSA. CDR3 loop: CASSFAGAYEQYF. Written as DNA, the CDR3 is TGTGCCAGCAGCTTTGCGGGAGCCTACGAGCAGTACTTC. Full variable domain (missing parts from reference TRBV7-2 and TRBJ2-7): GAGVSQSPSNKVTEKGKDVELRCDPISGHTALYWYRQSLGQGLEFLIYFQGNSAPDKSGLPSDRFSAERTGGSVSTLTIQRTQQEDSAVYLCASSFAGAYEQYFGPGTRLTVT.

This clone was picked up a small number of times. The J gene is TRBJ1-1, the V gene TRBV18; D remains unclear. Per germline, CDR1 KGHSH and CDR2 LQKENI. V was cut by 0 bases and J by 1 base, with 12 bases left in between. The CDR3 sequence is 16 residues long. The CDR3 sequence: CASSPPLGSTNTEAFF. The CDR3 DNA reads as TGTGCCAGCTCACCACCGCTTGGCAGCACGAACACTGAAGCTTTCTTT.

This clone was observed once. The chain recombines TRBV6-5 with TRBJ2-5; 7 bases are shared with TRBD2. Matching the DNA end better, TRBJ2-7 makes the J call doubtful. The CDR3 extends over 13 amino acids. CDR1 is MNHEY and CDR2 is SVGAGI in the germline V gene. CDR3 in DNA: TGTGCCAGCAGTTCCACGGGGGGCTACGAGCAGTACTTC. Translation gives CASSSTGGYEQYF.

The gene calls are TRBV2 and TRBJ2-2; weak D call: TRBD1 (6 bases). Trimming took off 9 bases at V and 2 bases at J, with 16 bases between the two ends. CDR3 size: 15 residues. Germline CDR1 is SNHLY and CDR2 is FYNNEI. In DNA form, the CDR3 reads TGTGCCAGGGGGGCCAGGGGAAATAACACCGGGGAGCTGTTTTTT. Its protein is CARGARGNNTGELFF.

V usage is TRBV19 and J usage is TRBJ2-1; a weak D match, TRBD2 (6 bases). Trimming took 6 bases from V and 7 from J, leaving 10 bases between them. The length of the CDR3 is 12 residues. Germline CDR1 reads LNHDA; CDR2 reads SQIVND (reference sequence). CDR3 DNA: TGTGCCAGTAGATCCGCGGGGAATGAGCAGTTCTTC. It is translated as CASRSAGNEQFF.

The chain carries TRBV29-1 and TRBJ2-5; 7 nucleotides line up with TRBD1. CDR3 length equals 14 residues. Unmatched junction bases numbered 9, after V lost 4 bases and J lost 4 bases. Germline V gives CDR1 SQVTM, CDR2 ANQGSEA. The CDR3 loop reads CSVASRQGGETQYF. CDR3 DNA sequence: TGCAGCGTTGCCTCCCGACAGGGCGGAGAGACCCAGTACTTC.

This chain joins TRBV27 and TRBJ1-5; D might be TRBD1 (5 bases). The germline CDR1 and CDR2 sequences are MNHEY and SMNVEV (reference sequence). CDR3 size: 14 residues. Trimming removed 6 bases at V and 2 bases at J, with 11 bases between. The CDR3 loop reads CASRTQGGNQPQHF. CDR3 sequence (DNA): TGTGCCAGCAGAACTCAGGGAGGCAATCAGCCCCAGCATTTT.

This chain's CDR3 is CATSRDPGVGSPLHF. CDR3 bases: TGTGCCACCAGCAGAGATCCCGGGGTGGGTTCACCCCTCCACTTT. This chain connects TRBV15 to TRBJ1-6; D gene uncertain. The CDR3 sequence is 15 residues long. Germline values: CDR1 LNHNV, CDR2 YYDKDF (reference sequence). The V and J ends lost 0 bases and 9 bases respectively, with 12 bases between them.

CDR3: CSAGQYEQYF. The CDR3 region has the DNA TGCAGTGCTGGACAATATGAGCAGTACTTC. The genes are TRBV20-1 and TRBJ2-7, with D perhaps matching TRBD1 (5 bases). Per the germline V gene, CDR1 is DFQATT and CDR2 is SNEGSKA (reference sequence). V lost 5 bases and J lost 7, with 9 bases in between. The CDR3 is 10 amino acids.

In this sample, this clone turned up once. The chain is built from TRBV5-8 and TRBJ2-2; D not certain. This CDR3 has 15 residues. Germline V lookup: CDR1 SGHTS, CDR2 YDEGEE. The V end was cut by 4 bases, the J end by 0 bases, with 10 bases between. The CDR3, as DNA: TGTGCCAGCAGCAACAGACGGGCGAACACCGGGGAGCTGTTTTTT. Residues: CASSNRRANTGELFF.

The V call is TRBV5-1, the J call TRBJ2-1, with 8 bases matching TRBD1. This CDR3 is built from 14 residues. Germline lookup yields CDR1 SGHRS and CDR2 YFSETQ. Trimming cost V 4 bases and J 7 bases; bases outside gene matches: 7. CDR3 sequence: CASSLGQGGNEQFF. CDR3 DNA sequence: TGCGCCAGCAGCCTCGGACAGGGTGGGAATGAGCAGTTCTTC.

This rearrangement joins TRBV5-1 to TRBJ2-3, with TRBD2 identical over 12 bases. The V gene end was trimmed by 2 bases and the J gene end by 2 bases; junction bases not matched to a gene: 18. The CDR3 has 21 amino acids. Germline V gene data show CDR1 as SGHRS and CDR2 as YFSETQ. The CDR3 reads CASSFALPRSSGRGSTDTQYF. The CDR3 bases are TGCGCCAGCAGCTTCGCATTACCGCGCTCTAGCGGGAGGGGCTCCACAGATACGCAGTATTTT.

This chain connects TRBV6-1 to TRBJ1-5; a weak D match, TRBD1 (5 bases). V dropped 7 bases and J dropped 4 bases, with 11 bases sitting between them. The CDR3 covers 13 residues. CDR1 and CDR2 (germline): MNHNS, SASEGT. CDR3 in DNA: TGTGCCAGCACCCTGACAGAGAATCAGCCCCAGCATTTT. Amino acids: CASTLTENQPQHF.

The V gene is TRBV5-1, the J gene TRBJ2-2; D is perhaps TRBD2 (5 bases). The CDR3 contains 13 residues. With 3 bases removed from V and 5 bases from J, the gap between germline ends came to 8 bases. Germline CDR1 is SGHRS and CDR2 is YFSETQ. The CDR3 sequence: CASSWTGTGELFF. The CDR3 bases are TGCGCCAGCAGCTGGACTGGGACCGGGGAGCTGTTTTTT.

This clone was seen a single time. The chain uses TRBV5-6 and TRBJ1-1, with D hard to call. Germline V gene data show CDR1 as SGHDT and CDR2 as YYEEEE. The V gene lost 0 bases and the J gene lost 10 bases, with 13 bases spanning the gap. The length of the CDR3 is 13 residues. CDR3 residues: CASSLVWEGIAFF. In DNA form, the CDR3 reads TGTGCCAGCAGCTTGGTATGGGAGGGAATAGCTTTCTTT.

The sample holds one count of this clone. The V gene is TRBV7-8, the J gene TRBJ2-1; 8 bases line up with TRBD2. Germline assignment: CDR1 SGHVS and CDR2 FQNEAQ. Trimming removed 0 bases from V and 6 bases from J; junction bases left unmatched: 7. The CDR3 runs 16 residues. The CDR3 DNA reads TGTGCCAGCAGCTTAGCGTGGCGGGAGGCTTTCAATGAGCAGTTCTTC. It yields the protein CASSLAWREAFNEQFF.

This chain joins TRBV11-2 and TRBJ1-1, with TRBD1 as a possible D gene (5 bases). Germline V gene lookup returns CDR1 SGHAT and CDR2 FQNNGV. This CDR3 spans 15 amino acids. The V end lost 4 bases, the J end lost 2 bases, and 14 bases lay between the germline ends. CDR3 residues: CASSWGGGRNTEAFF. The DNA for the CDR3 is TGTGCCAGCAGCTGGGGGGGTGGGCGCAACACTGAAGCTTTCTTT.

This clone appeared a few times. V and J are TRBV2 and TRBJ1-1; D ambiguous. The CDR3 spans 14 residues. From germline, CDR1 is SNHLY and CDR2 FYNNEI. Deletions cut 6 bases from V and 5 bases from J, with 16 bases between. CDR3 loop: CASRDLPGWTEAFF. The CDR3 nucleotides are TGTGCCAGCAGAGACCTCCCCGGTTGGACTGAAGCTTTCTTT.